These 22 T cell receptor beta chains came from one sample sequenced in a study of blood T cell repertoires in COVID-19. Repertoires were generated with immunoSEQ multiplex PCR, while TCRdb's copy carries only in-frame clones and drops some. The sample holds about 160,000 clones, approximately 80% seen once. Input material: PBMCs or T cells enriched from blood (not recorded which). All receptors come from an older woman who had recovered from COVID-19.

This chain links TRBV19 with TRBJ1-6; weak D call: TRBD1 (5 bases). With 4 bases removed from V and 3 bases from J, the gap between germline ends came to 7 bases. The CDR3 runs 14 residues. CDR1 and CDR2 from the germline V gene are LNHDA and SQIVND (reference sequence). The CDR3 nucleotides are TGTGCCAGTAGTACTGACAGCTATAATTCACCCCTCCACTTT. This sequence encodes CASSTDSYNSPLHF.

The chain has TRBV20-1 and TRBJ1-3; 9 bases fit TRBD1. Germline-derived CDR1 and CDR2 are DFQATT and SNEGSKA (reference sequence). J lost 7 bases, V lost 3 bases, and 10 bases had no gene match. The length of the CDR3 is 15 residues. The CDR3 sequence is CSASHTGGLGNTIYF. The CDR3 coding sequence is TGCAGTGCTAGTCATACAGGGGGCCTCGGGAACACCATATATTTT.

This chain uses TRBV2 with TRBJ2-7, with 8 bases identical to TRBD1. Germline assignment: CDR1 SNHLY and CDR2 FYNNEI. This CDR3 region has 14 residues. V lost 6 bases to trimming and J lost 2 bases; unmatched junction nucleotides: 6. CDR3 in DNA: TGTGCCAGCAGGGACAGGGTTTTGCCCTACGAGCAGTACTTC. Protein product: CASRDRVLPYEQYF.

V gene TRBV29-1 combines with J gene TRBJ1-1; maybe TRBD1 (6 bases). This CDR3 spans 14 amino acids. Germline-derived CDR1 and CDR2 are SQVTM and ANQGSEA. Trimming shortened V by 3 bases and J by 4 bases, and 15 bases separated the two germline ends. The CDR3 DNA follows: TGCAGCGTTGATCAGGGGACGATTTCCACTGAAGCTTTCTTT. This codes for CSVDQGTISTEAFF.

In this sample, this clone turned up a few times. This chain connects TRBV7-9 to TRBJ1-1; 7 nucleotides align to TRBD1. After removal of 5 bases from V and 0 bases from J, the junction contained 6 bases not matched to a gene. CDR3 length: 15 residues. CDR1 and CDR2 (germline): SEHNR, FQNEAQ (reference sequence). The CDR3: CASSARQGLNTEAFF. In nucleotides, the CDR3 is TGTGCCAGCAGCGCACGACAGGGTCTGAACACTGAAGCTTTCTTT.

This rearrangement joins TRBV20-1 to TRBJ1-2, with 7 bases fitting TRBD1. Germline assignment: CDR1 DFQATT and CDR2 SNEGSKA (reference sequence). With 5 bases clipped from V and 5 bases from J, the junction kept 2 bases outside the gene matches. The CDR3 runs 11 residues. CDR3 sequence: CSAGQEYGYTF. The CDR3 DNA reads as TGCAGTGCTGGACAGGAATATGGCTACACCTTC.

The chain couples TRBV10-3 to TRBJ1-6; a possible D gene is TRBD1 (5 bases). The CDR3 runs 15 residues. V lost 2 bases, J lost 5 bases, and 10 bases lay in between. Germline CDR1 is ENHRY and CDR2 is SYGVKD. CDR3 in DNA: TGTGCCATCAGTGAGGCGGGGGGTAATAATTCACCCCTCCACTTT. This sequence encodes CAISEAGGNNSPLHF.

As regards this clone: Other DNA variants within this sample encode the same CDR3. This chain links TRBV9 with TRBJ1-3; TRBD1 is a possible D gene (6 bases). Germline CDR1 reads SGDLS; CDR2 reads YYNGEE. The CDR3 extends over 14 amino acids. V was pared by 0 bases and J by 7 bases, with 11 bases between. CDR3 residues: CASSVVGQGNTIYF. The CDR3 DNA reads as TGTGCCAGCAGCGTAGTGGGTCAGGGGAACACCATATATTTT.

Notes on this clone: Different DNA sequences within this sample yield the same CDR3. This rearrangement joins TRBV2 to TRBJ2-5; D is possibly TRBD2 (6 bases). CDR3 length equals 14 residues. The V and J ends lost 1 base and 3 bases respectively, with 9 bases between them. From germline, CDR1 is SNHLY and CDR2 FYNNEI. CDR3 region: CASSEGLAEETQYF. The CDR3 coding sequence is TGTGCCAGCAGTGAAGGGTTAGCGGAAGAGACCCAGTACTTC.

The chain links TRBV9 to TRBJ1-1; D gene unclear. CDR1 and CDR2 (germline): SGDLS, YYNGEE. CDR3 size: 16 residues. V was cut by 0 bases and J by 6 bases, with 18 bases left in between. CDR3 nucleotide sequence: TGTGCCAGCAGCGTAGGGTTCAGGACGGGGAGACCTGAAGCTTTCTTT. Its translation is CASSVGFRTGRPEAFF. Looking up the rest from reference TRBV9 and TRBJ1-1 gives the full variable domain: DSGVTQTPKHLITATGQRVTLRCSPRSGDLSVYWYQQSLDQGLQFLIQYYNGEERAKGNILERFSAQQFPDLHSELNLSSLELGDSALYFCASSVGFRTGRPEAFFGQGTRLTVV.

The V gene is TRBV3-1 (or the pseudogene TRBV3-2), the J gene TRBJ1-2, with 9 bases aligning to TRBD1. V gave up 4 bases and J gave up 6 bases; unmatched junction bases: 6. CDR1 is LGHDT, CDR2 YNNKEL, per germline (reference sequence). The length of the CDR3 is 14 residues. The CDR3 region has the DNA TGTGCCAGCAGCCTCCGGGGACAGGGTGATGGCTACACCTTC. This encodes CASSLRGQGDGYTF.

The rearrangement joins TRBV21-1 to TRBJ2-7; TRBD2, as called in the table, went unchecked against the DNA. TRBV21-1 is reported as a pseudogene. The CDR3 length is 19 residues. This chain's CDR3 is CASSKWKGTGPSQVHEQYF. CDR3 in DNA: TGTGCCAGCAGCAAATGGAAAGGGACTGGCCCATCCCAGGTCCACGAGCAGTACTTC.

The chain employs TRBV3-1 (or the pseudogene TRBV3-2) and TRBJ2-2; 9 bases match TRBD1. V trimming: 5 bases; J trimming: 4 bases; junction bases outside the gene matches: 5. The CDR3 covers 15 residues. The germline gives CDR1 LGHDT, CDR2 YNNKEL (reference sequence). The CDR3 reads CASSKGQGVTGELFF. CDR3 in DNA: TGTGCCAGCAGCAAGGGACAGGGAGTCACCGGGGAGCTGTTTTTT.

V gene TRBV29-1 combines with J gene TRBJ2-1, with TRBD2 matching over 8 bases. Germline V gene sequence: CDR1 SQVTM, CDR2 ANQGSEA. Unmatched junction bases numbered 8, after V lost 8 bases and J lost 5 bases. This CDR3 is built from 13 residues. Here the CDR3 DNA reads TGCAGCTCCCGGGGGGGCCTAAACAATGAGCAGTTCTTC. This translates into CSSRGGLNNEQFF.

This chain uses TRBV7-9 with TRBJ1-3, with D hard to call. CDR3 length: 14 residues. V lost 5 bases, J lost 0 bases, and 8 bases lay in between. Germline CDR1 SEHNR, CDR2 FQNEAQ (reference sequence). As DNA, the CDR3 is TGTGCCAGCAGCATCCTGAGCTCTGGAAACACCATATATTTT. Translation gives CASSILSSGNTIYF.

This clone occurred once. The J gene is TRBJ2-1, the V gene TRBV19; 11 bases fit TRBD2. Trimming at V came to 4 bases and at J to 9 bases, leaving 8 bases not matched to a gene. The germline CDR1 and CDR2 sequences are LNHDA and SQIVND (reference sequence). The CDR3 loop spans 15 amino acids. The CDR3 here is CASSTPTSGVGEQFF. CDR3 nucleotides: TGTGCCAGTAGTACCCCGACTAGCGGGGTAGGTGAGCAGTTCTTC.

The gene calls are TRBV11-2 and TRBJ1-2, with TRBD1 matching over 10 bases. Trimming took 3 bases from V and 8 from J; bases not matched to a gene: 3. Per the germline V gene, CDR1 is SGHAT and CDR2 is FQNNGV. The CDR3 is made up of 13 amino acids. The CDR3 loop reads CASSFVDRGGYTF. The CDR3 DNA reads TGTGCCAGCAGCTTTGTGGACAGGGGGGGCTACACCTTC.

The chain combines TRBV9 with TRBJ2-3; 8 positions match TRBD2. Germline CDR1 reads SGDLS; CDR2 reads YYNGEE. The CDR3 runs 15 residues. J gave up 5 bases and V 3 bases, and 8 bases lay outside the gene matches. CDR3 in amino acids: CASSGRSGGKDTQYF. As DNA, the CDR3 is TGTGCCAGCAGCGGACGGAGCGGGGGAAAAGATACGCAGTATTTT.

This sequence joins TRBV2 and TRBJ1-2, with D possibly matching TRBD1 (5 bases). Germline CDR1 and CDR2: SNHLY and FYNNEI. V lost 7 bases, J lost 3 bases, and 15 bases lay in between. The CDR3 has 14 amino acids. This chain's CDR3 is CASMVQGSYYGYTF. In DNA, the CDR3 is TGTGCCAGCATGGTGCAGGGATCGTACTATGGCTACACCTTC.

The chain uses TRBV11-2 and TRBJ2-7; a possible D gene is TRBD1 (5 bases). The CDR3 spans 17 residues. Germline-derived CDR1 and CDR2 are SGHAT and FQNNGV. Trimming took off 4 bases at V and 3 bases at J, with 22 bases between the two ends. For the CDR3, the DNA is TGTGCCAGCAGCTGGGGCCCGTGGATTTCGGTAGACTACGAGCAGTACTTC. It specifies CASSWGPWISVDYEQYF.

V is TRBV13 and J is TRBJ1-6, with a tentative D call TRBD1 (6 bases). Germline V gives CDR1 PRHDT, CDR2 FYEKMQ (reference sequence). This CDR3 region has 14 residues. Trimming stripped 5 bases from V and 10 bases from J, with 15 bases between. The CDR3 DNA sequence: TGTGCCAGCAGCAACAGGGTCGGGGCGTCACCCCTCCACTTT. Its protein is CASSNRVGASPLHF.

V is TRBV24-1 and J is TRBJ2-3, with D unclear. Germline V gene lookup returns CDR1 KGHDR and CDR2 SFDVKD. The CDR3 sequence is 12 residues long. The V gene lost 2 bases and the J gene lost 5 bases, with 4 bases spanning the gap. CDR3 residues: CATSDSGDTQYF. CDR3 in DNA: TGTGCCACCAGTGATTCGGGAGATACGCAGTATTTT.